This T cell receptor beta chain was captured by sequencing in a study of blood T cell repertoires in COVID-19. Study context: The United States, Italy and Spain were the sources of the acute and convalescent COVID-19 samples. Sources were T cells, B-cell-depleted T cells, or PBMCs; the material itself was cDNA or gDNA.

V shed 4 bases and J 7 bases; nucleotides not matched to a gene: 21. The CDR3 extends over 19 amino acids. The V gene's germline CDR1 is MGHRA and CDR2 YSYEKL. Repertoires were generated with immunoSEQ multiplex PCR, while TCRdb's copy carries only in-frame clones and drops some. The sample shows tens of thousands of clones, roughly 86% of them seen only once. The chain carries TRBV4-1 and TRBJ2-1; 8 nucleotides align to TRBD2. This TCR came from a woman aged 50 to 60 with active or convalescent COVID-19. Sequenced input: peripheral blood. CDR3 in DNA: TGCGCCAGCAGCCGAGGACTAGCAATTCTCCCCCAACCCATTAATGAGCAGTTCTTC. Amino acids: CASSRGLAILPQPINEQFF.